Below are 24 T cell receptor beta chains sequenced from a single sample in a study of blood T cell repertoires in COVID-19 (TCRdb year 2020). Library generation was performed with the immunoSEQ multiplex PCR assay. Sourced from immuneACCESS, this table was stored by TCRdb with only in-frame sequences that have V and J called. A share of the clones is absent; for the studies checked, an unresolved V gene accounts for under half, and the remainder has no known explanation. In this sample the table shows approximately 180,000 clones, approximately 85% of which occur a single time. Around 3.3% of the sample lies in the top ten. Sequenced material: peripheral blood. The receptors were sampled from a man between 60 and 75 years old with acute or convalescent COVID-19.

The rearrangement links TRBV11-2 to TRBJ1-4, with TRBD1 matching 11 bases. CDR1 is SGHAT and CDR2 is FQNNGV in the germline V gene. The CDR3 has 18 residues. With 5 bases clipped from V and 7 bases from J, the junction kept 15 bases outside the gene matches. CDR3 sequence: CASSGRTGGESGREKLFF. Written as DNA, the CDR3 is TGTGCCAGCAGCGGACGGACAGGGGGCGAGAGTGGGCGTGAAAAACTGTTTTTT.

A note on this clone: Mismatch with germline at one junction end may stem from a read error. The chain is built from TRBV7-7 and TRBJ2-2; TRBD2 is a possible D gene (5 bases). The CDR3 is made up of 19 amino acids. Per the germline V gene, CDR1 is SSHAT and CDR2 is FNYEAQ (reference sequence). This CDR3 is CASSLLPHLRGSTTGELFF. CDR3 DNA sequence: TGTGCTAGCAGCTTACTCCCCCACCTTAGAGGGAGTACGACCGGGGAGCTGTTTTTT.

This chain joins TRBV28 and TRBJ2-1, with a tentative D call TRBD1 (5 bases). Trimming stripped 2 bases from V and 6 bases from J, with 14 bases between. The CDR3 has 15 amino acids. Germline-derived CDR1 and CDR2 are MDHEN and SYDVKM. The CDR3 sequence: CASSLPGRALNEQFF. The CDR3 DNA is TGTGCCAGCAGTTTACCTGGCAGGGCCCTCAATGAGCAGTTCTTC.

The chain couples TRBV6-5 to TRBJ2-5; D remains ambiguous. Germline values: CDR1 MNHEY, CDR2 SVGAGI. V dropped 7 bases and J dropped 5 bases, with 8 bases sitting between them. The CDR3 covers 11 residues. DNA of the CDR3: TGTGCCAGCACACGGTCGGAGACCCAGTACTTC. Its translation is CASTRSETQYF.

The genes are TRBV27 and TRBJ2-1, with D possibly TRBD2 on 5 matching bases. There are 15 residues in the CDR3. Germline V gene sequence: CDR1 MNHEY, CDR2 SMNVEV (reference sequence). V was pared by 4 bases and J by 0 bases, with 10 bases between. As DNA, the CDR3 is TGTGCCAGCAGTTGGCGGACTCCCTCCTACAATGAGCAGTTCTTC. Its translation: CASSWRTPSYNEQFF.

This clone was seen just once. The V call is TRBV13, the J call TRBJ2-1, with 9 bases fitting TRBD2. The V and J ends lost 3 bases and 4 bases, in that order; junction bases with no gene match: 7. Germline-derived CDR1 and CDR2 are PRHDT and FYEKMQ (reference sequence). This CDR3 is 16 amino acids long. The CDR3, as DNA: TGTGCCAGCAGCTTCTTTAGCGGGAGAGGATACAATGAGCAGTTCTTC. As protein: CASSFFSGRGYNEQFF.

This clone was seen a single time. The V and J genes are TRBV5-1 and TRBJ2-2; 7 nucleotides agree with TRBD1. The trim removed 5 bases at V and 5 bases at J, leaving 6 bases unmatched. Germline V gene sequence: CDR1 SGHRS, CDR2 YFSETQ. This CDR3 contains 14 residues. The CDR3 here is CASRSGTATGELFF. For the CDR3, the DNA is TGCGCCAGCAGATCCGGGACAGCTACCGGGGAGCTGTTTTTT.

The chain recombines TRBV7-2 with TRBJ2-1; 8 bases map to TRBD2. In germline, CDR1 is SGHTA, CDR2 FQGNSA. CDR3 size: 15 residues. Germline trimming cut 5 bases from V and 10 bases from J; bases unmatched to any gene: 13. CDR3 in amino acids: CASSEGLGGWLEQFF. CDR3 sequence (DNA): TGTGCCAGCAGCGAGGGACTAGGGGGATGGTTAGAGCAGTTCTTC.

Comment on this clone: Other DNA sequences in the same sample also yield this CDR3. V and J are TRBV3-1 (or the pseudogene TRBV3-2) and TRBJ2-5; the match to TRBD2 covers 9 bases. CDR3 length equals 14 residues. Germline V gene sequence: CDR1 LGHDT, CDR2 YNNKEL (reference sequence). V gave up 7 bases and J gave up 4 bases; unmatched junction bases: 7. The CDR3 coding sequence is TGTGCCAGCACCGCGGGGCGGGGGGGAGAGACCCAGTACTTC. This translates into CASTAGRGGETQYF.

This sequence joins TRBV30 and TRBJ2-3; D is possibly TRBD2 (6 bases). Germline values: CDR1 GTSNPN, CDR2 SVGIG (reference sequence). V lost 3 bases to trimming and J lost 3 bases, with 13 bases between them. The CDR3 is 14 residues long. The CDR3 DNA follows: TGTGCCTGGAGCCCCCCGGGACTTACAGATACGCAGTATTTT. Residues: CAWSPPGLTDTQYF.

The rearrangement links TRBV10-3 to TRBJ2-1; 11 bases match TRBD2. V was clipped by 6 bases and J by 0 bases; unmatched bases: 4. This CDR3 spans 16 amino acids. The germline V gene encodes CDR1 ENHRY and CDR2 SYGVKD. The CDR3 loop is CAIRDTSGSSYNEQFF. The CDR3 nucleotides read TGTGCCATCAGGGATACTAGCGGGAGCTCCTACAATGAGCAGTTCTTC.

The chain combines TRBV5-5 with TRBJ2-7; D is uncertain. The CDR3 length is 17 residues. Germline CDR1 is SGHKS and CDR2 is YYEKEE (reference sequence). Trimming left V 2 bases short and J 2 bases short, with 20 bases between. This CDR3 is CASSFRFMAGLTYEQYF. In DNA form, the CDR3 reads TGTGCCAGCAGCTTCAGGTTCATGGCAGGCCTTACCTACGAGCAGTACTTC.

V and J are TRBV4-1 and TRBJ1-5; D gene ambiguous. CDR3 length equals 15 residues. V was pared by 1 base and J by 6 bases, with 13 bases between. CDR1 MGHRA and CDR2 YSYEKL come from the germline V gene. The DNA for the CDR3 is TGCGCCAGCAGCCAAGTCCGCGGAGTAGGTCAGCCCCAGCATTTT. This gives the protein CASSQVRGVGQPQHF.

The chain carries TRBV19 and TRBJ2-1; weak D call: TRBD2 (7 bases). The CDR3 has 17 residues. CDR1 and CDR2 from the germline V gene are LNHDA and SQIVND (reference sequence). V gave up 0 bases and J gave up 4 bases, with 16 bases separating them. CDR3 coding DNA: TGTGCCAGTAGTATAGATAATCTAGGGGGGGGTTACAATGAGCAGTTCTTC. Its translation: CASSIDNLGGGYNEQFF. Using reference TRBV19 and TRBJ2-1 for the parts outside the CDR3, the full variable domain is DGGITQSPKYLFRKEGQNVTLSCEQNLNHDAMYWYRQDPGQGLRLIYYSQIVNDFQKGDIAEGYSVSREKKESFPLTVTSAQKNPTAFYLCASSIDNLGGGYNEQFFGPGTRLTVL.

This chain links TRBV19 with TRBJ1-5, with a tentative D call TRBD1 (6 bases). The CDR3 sequence is 15 residues long. The germline V gene encodes CDR1 LNHDA and CDR2 SQIVND (reference sequence). V lost 5 bases to trimming and J lost 7 bases, with 18 bases between them. The CDR3 sequence is CASSLRTVQYQPQHF. The CDR3 bases are TGTGCCAGTAGTCTACGGACAGTCCAATACCAGCCCCAGCATTTT.

V is TRBV3-1 (or the pseudogene TRBV3-2) and J is TRBJ2-2, with D perhaps TRBD2 (6 bases). V was pared by 1 base and J by 2 bases, with 8 bases between. Looked up from germline, CDR1 is LGHDT and CDR2 is YNNKEL (reference sequence). The CDR3 spans 15 residues. Written as DNA, the CDR3 is TGTGCCAGCAGCCAAGGAACTAGCAACACCGGGGAGCTGTTTTTT. Translated: CASSQGTSNTGELFF.

In nucleotides, the CDR3 is TGTGCCAGCAGTGAAAGCCGCGGGAGCAATCAGCCCCAGCATTTT. It yields the protein CASSESRGSNQPQHF. The chain has TRBV6-1 and TRBJ1-5; D is unclear. The CDR3 loop spans 15 amino acids. Per the germline V gene, CDR1 is MNHNS and CDR2 is SASEGT. V dropped 2 bases and J dropped 1 base, with 9 bases sitting between them.

V gene TRBV12-3 or TRBV12-4 combines with J gene TRBJ2-1, with TRBD2 matching 13 bases. The CDR3 contains 13 residues. V lost 8 bases and J lost 11; bases outside the gene matches: 6. The CDR3 bases are TGTGCCAGCCGGGGGACTAGCGGGATAAAGCAGTTCTTC. The encoded protein is CASRGTSGIKQFF.

The chain links TRBV30 to TRBJ2-5; D might be TRBD2 (6 bases). Germline values: CDR1 GTSNPN, CDR2 SVGIG (reference sequence). This CDR3 comprises 13 residues. V dropped 0 bases and J dropped 5 bases, with 10 bases sitting between them. CDR3 bases: TGTGCCTGGAGTGTTGGAGGGTGGGAGACCCAGTACTTC. Its protein is CAWSVGGWETQYF.

This chain links TRBV5-1 with TRBJ1-3; D unclear. V was clipped by 5 bases and J by 1 base, with 7 bases between them. Germline V gene sequence: CDR1 SGHRS, CDR2 YFSETQ. This CDR3 is built from 13 residues. CDR3 bases: TGCGCCAGCAGGCCCGGGTCTGGAAACACCATATATTTT. Protein: CASRPGSGNTIYF.

The chain recombines TRBV7-9 with TRBJ2-7, with D perhaps matching TRBD2 (7 bases). CDR1 and CDR2 from the germline V gene are SEHNR and FQNEAQ (reference sequence). V lost 5 bases to trimming and J lost 5 bases, with 10 bases between them. CDR3 length equals 12 residues. This CDR3 is CASSIGGDEQYF. The DNA of the CDR3 is TGTGCCAGCAGCATAGGGGGGGACGAGCAGTACTTC.

The chain combines TRBV19 with TRBJ2-1; 7 bases align to TRBD2. CDR3 length: 17 residues. The germline CDR1 and CDR2 sequences are LNHDA and SQIVND (reference sequence). Germline trimming cut 1 base from V and 4 bases from J; bases unmatched to any gene: 10. CDR3 in amino acids: CASSIGALQRGYNEQFF. The CDR3 region has the DNA TGTGCCAGTAGTATAGGGGCGTTGCAGCGGGGATACAATGAGCAGTTCTTC.

V and J are TRBV27 and TRBJ2-5, with 12 bases lining up with TRBD2. Germline V CDR1 and CDR2: MNHEY, SMNVEV (reference sequence). This CDR3 spans 18 amino acids. V dropped 5 bases and J dropped 1; count of bases not matched to a gene: 11. For the CDR3, the DNA is TGTGCCAGCAGTCTTACGCTAGCGGGAGGGCCGCCCCAAGAGACCCAGTACTTC. Encoded protein: CASSLTLAGGPPQETQYF.

The chain couples TRBV20-1 to TRBJ2-3; 7 bases are shared with TRBD2. V lost 3 bases to trimming and J lost 6 bases; unmatched junction nucleotides: 6. Per germline, CDR1 DFQATT and CDR2 SNEGSKA (reference sequence). CDR3 length: 13 residues. The CDR3 region has the DNA TGCAGTGCTAGTACGACTAGCATGGATACGCAGTATTTT. Translated, it gives CSASTTSMDTQYF.